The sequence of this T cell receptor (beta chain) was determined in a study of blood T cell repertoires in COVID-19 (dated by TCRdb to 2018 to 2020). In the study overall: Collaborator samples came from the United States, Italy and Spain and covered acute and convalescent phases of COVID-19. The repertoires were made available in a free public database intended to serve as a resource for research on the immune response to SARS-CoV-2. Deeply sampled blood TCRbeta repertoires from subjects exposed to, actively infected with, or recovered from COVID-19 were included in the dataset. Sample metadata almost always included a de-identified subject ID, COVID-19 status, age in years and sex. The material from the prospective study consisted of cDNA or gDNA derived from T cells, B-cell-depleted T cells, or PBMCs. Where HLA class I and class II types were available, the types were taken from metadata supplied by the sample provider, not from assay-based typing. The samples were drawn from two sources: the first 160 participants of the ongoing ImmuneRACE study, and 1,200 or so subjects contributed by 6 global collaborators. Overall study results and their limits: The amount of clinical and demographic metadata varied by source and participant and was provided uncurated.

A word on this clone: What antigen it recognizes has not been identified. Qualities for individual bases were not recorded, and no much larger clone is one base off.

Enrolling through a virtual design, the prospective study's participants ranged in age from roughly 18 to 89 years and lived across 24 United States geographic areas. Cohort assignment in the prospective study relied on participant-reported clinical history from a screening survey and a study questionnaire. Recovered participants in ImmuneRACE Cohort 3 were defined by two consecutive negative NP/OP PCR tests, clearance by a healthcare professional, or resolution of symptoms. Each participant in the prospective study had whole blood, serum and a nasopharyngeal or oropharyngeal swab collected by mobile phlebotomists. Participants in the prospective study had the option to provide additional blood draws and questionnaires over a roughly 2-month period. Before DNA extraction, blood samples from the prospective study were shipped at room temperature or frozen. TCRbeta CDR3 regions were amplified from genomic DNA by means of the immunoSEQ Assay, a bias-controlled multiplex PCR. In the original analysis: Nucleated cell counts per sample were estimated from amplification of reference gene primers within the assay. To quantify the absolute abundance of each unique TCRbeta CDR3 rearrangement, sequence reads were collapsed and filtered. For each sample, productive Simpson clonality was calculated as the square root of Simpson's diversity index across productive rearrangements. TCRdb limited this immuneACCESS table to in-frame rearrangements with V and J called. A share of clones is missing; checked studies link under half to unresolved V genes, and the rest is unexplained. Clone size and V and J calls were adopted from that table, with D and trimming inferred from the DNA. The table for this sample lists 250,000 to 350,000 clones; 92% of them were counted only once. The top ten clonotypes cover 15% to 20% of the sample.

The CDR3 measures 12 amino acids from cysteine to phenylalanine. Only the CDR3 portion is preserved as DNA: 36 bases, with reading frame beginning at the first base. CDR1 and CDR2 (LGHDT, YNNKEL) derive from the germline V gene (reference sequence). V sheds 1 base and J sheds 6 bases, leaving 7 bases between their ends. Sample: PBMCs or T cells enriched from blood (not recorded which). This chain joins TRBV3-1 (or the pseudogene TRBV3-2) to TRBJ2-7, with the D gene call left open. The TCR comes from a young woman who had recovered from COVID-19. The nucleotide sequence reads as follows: TGTGCCAGCAGCCAAGCCCCCTTCGAGCAGTACTTC. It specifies CASSQAPFEQYF.